This T cell receptor beta chain was recorded in a study of blood T cell repertoires in COVID-19. Looking at the study overall: Material from acute and convalescent COVID-19 was sourced from the United States, Italy and Spain.

V was clipped by 3 bases and J by 1 base, with 7 bases between them. The CDR3 spans 14 residues. Germline lookup yields CDR1 MDHEN and CDR2 SYDVKM. Original handling: Amplification of reference gene primers provided the estimated nucleated cell counts. TCRdb's table, derived via immunoSEQ multiplex PCR, lists solely in-frame clones and lacks some. For V, J and clone size, that table is used; D and trimming come from the DNA. Here the sample spans some 110,000 clones, approximately 90% being singletons. The chain links TRBV28 to TRBJ1-5; D is unresolved. The sample was peripheral blood. The receptor's source is a human donor in a cohort sampled during active COVID-19. CDR3 in amino acids: CASSFVGSNQPQHF. Here the CDR3 DNA reads TGTGCCAGCAGTTTTGTCGGGAGCAATCAGCCCCAGCATTTT. Full variable domain (missing parts from reference TRBV28 and TRBJ1-5): DVKVTQSSRYLVKRTGEKVFLECVQDMDHENMFWYRQDPGLGLRLIYFSYDVKMKEKGDIPEGYSVSREKKERFSLILESASTNQTSMYLCASSFVGSNQPQHFGDGTRLSIL.